The clone carrying this T cell receptor beta chain was seen just once. Its antigen remains unknown. The CDR3 length is 16 residues. J lost 5 bases, V lost 8 bases, and 17 bases had no gene match. CDR1 is SGHTA and CDR2 is FQGNSA in the germline V gene. This specimen comes from a study of monozygotic twins with cystic fibrosis. Study at large: Libraries were built from approximately 3 micrograms of fragmented DNA using about 15 PCR cycles.

Method: immunoSEQ multiplex PCR; TCRdb's copy keeps in-frame clones and lacks some. Among around 33,000 clones listed, 84% were seen once. Study results and limitations: Median Simpson clonality of 0.0095 suggested naive T cells predominated. Monozygotic CF twin pairs shared significantly more nucleotide-identical clonotypes than unrelated CF individuals did. In 13 of 16 pairs, V gene usage was closest to the co-twin's.

This receptor was obtained from a girl aged 2-15 years with cystic fibrosis. Sequenced material: blood. The chain uses TRBV7-2 and TRBJ1-1, with 7 positions matching TRBD1. CDR3 amino acids: CASLPSGTAVWTEAFF. The CDR3 DNA follows: TGTGCCAGCCTTCCGTCCGGGACAGCTGTTTGGACTGAAGCTTTCTTT.